A single sample is the source of the 21 T cell receptor beta chains below, sequenced in a study of human T cells and chemical hapten exposure. Time point here: patch test 1, 2 weeks after DPC sensitization. Treatment given: therapeutic diphenylcyclopropenone sensitization with weekly scalp DPC. One entry per CDR3 protein, called by TCRdb with MiXCR from the RACE reads. The repertoire includes more than 65,000 distinct CDR3 sequences, about 6.8% of them detected once, and about 1.6% sits in the top ten. The sequencing used whole blood, collected in connection with sensitization to the hapten diphenylcyclopropenone (DPC). These TCRs come from a woman aged 25 to 39 with alopecia areata. Some clones in this sample may be carry-over from other donors' samples.

V is TRBV5-4 and J is TRBJ1-1; possibly TRBD1 for D (5 bases). Trimming stripped 3 bases from V and 2 bases from J, with 8 bases between. Germline CDR1 and CDR2: SGHNT and YYREEE (reference sequence). The CDR3 sequence is 13 residues long. The chain's CDR3 is CASSWGPNTEAFF. For the CDR3, the DNA is TGTGCCAGCAGCTGGGGACCCAACACTGAAGCTTTCTTT.

This clonotype was observed many times. The chain joins TRBV5-1 to TRBJ2-7; D ambiguous. The germline gives CDR1 SGHRS, CDR2 YFSETQ. CDR3 length: 14 amino acids. With 2 bases removed from V and 0 bases from J, the gap between germline ends came to 9 bases. This chain's CDR3 is CASSFSHGSYEQYF. DNA for the CDR3: TGCGCCAGCAGCTTCAGTCATGGCTCCTACGAGCAGTACTTC. Full variable domain (missing parts from reference TRBV5-1 and TRBJ2-7): KAGVTQTPRYLIKTRGQQVTLSCSPISGHRSVSWYQQTPGQGLQFLFEYFSETQRNKGNFPGRFSGRQFSNSRSEMNVSTLELGDSALYLCASSFSHGSYEQYFGPGTRLTVT.

This clonotype showed up many times. The chain is built from TRBV6-6 and TRBJ1-2, with D possibly TRBD1 on 6 matching bases. V was cut by 6 bases and J by 11 bases, with 19 bases left in between. The germline CDR1 and CDR2 sequences are MNHNY and SVGAGI (reference sequence). This CDR3 is 13 amino acids long. The CDR3 nucleotides read TGTGCCAGCAGCCCCCAAATACAGGGCTTGTACACCTTC. Protein: CASSPQIQGLYTF.

This clonotype was counted a few times. The gene calls are TRBV20-1 and TRBJ2-1; 8 bases agree with TRBD2. The germline V gene encodes CDR1 DFQATT and CDR2 SNEGSKA (reference sequence). CDR3 length equals 14 residues. Losses at the gene ends were 6 bases for V and 4 bases for J; bases not matched to a gene: 8. The CDR3 protein is CSAPPAGAYNEQFF. CDR3 bases: TGCAGTGCCCCTCCAGCGGGAGCATACAATGAGCAGTTCTTC.

The V gene is TRBV24-1, the J gene TRBJ2-3, with 12 bases identical to TRBD2. V lost 3 bases and J lost 3; bases outside the gene matches: 6. CDR1 KGHDR and CDR2 SFDVKD come from the germline V gene. This CDR3 contains 17 residues. The CDR3 region has the DNA TGTGCCACCAGTGATCCCGGGACTAGCGGGCTTACAGATACGCAGTATTTT. This codes for CATSDPGTSGLTDTQYF.

Many counts were recorded for this clonotype. V usage is TRBV28 and J usage is TRBJ2-3, with 7 positions matching TRBD2. Trimming took 5 bases from V and 0 from J; bases not matched to a gene: 5. The CDR3 has 15 residues. Germline V gene lookup returns CDR1 MDHEN and CDR2 SYDVKM. The chain's CDR3 is CASSRAGLSTDTQYF. The CDR3 region has the DNA TGTGCCAGCAGTAGAGCGGGGCTAAGCACAGATACGCAGTATTTT.

V is TRBV27 and J is TRBJ1-2; D call uncertain. CDR3 length: 15 amino acids. Germline V gene data show CDR1 as MNHEY and CDR2 as SMNVEV (reference sequence). V was clipped by 0 bases and J by 4 bases, with 12 bases between them. In nucleotides, the CDR3 is TGTGCCAGCAGTTTATCGTGGCAAGACTTCTATGGCTACACCTTC. This codes for CASSLSWQDFYGYTF.

In this sample, this clonotype turned up a few times. This sequence joins TRBV6-5 and TRBJ2-1; possibly TRBD1 for D (6 bases). V lost 9 bases, J lost 12 bases, and 21 bases lay in between. CDR3 length: 13 amino acids. Germline V gene sequence: CDR1 MNHEY, CDR2 SVGAGI. CDR3 sequence (DNA): TGTGCCAGTTGGGCAGGCCACGAAGGGGGGCAGTTCTTC. Its translation: CASWAGHEGGQFF.

V and J are TRBV6-5 and TRBJ1-2; TRBD1 matches 8 bases. CDR1 and CDR2 from the germline V gene are MNHEY and SVGAGI. V trimming: 2 bases; J trimming: 9 bases; junction bases outside the gene matches: 20. This CDR3 has 18 amino acids. The CDR3 DNA follows: TGTGCCAGCAGTTACACGTACCGACAGGGGAGTGGTGGAATGAGCTACACCTTC. Residues: CASSYTYRQGSGGMSYTF.

This clonotype showed up many times. This rearrangement joins TRBV7-9 to TRBJ2-3; no definite D call. The germline CDR1 and CDR2 sequences are SEHNR and FQNEAQ (reference sequence). The CDR3 loop spans 12 amino acids. Trimming shortened V by 3 bases and J by 10 bases, and 11 bases separated the two germline ends. CDR3 nucleotide sequence: TGTGCCAGCAGCTTCATCAGTGGGGCGCAGTATTTT. Protein: CASSFISGAQYF.

At least ten counts were recorded for this clonotype. The chain has TRBV5-1 and TRBJ2-7; a weak D match, TRBD2 (6 bases). V dropped 1 base and J dropped 6 bases, with 8 bases sitting between them. From germline, CDR1 is SGHRS and CDR2 YFSETQ. The CDR3 length is 12 residues. The CDR3 reads CASSLNGGEQYF. DNA of the CDR3: TGCGCCAGCAGCTTGAACGGGGGCGAGCAGTACTTC. Full variable domain (outside the CDR3, taken from reference TRBV5-1 and TRBJ2-7): KAGVTQTPRYLIKTRGQQVTLSCSPISGHRSVSWYQQTPGQGLQFLFEYFSETQRNKGNFPGRFSGRQFSNSRSEMNVSTLELGDSALYLCASSLNGGEQYFGPGTRLTVT.

This clonotype has more than one count but fewer than ten. The V and J genes are TRBV5-1 and TRBJ1-1, with D unclear. The CDR3 extends over 12 amino acids. V was clipped by 1 base and J by 8 bases, with 9 bases between them. Per the germline V gene, CDR1 is SGHRS and CDR2 is YFSETQ. The CDR3 DNA reads as TGCGCCAGCAGCTTGACGGGAGGAGAAGCTTTCTTT. Protein product: CASSLTGGEAFF.

This chain links TRBV18 with TRBJ2-6; 8 bases align to TRBD1. The V and J ends lost 0 bases and 2 bases, in that order; junction bases with no gene match: 15. This CDR3 is 21 amino acids long. Per germline, CDR1 KGHSH and CDR2 LQKENI. The CDR3 loop reads CASSPPLSGTGREAGANVLTF. The CDR3 coding sequence is TGTGCCAGCTCACCACCACTCTCTGGGACAGGTCGCGAGGCTGGGGCCAACGTCCTGACTTTC.

This clonotype was found many times. The CDR3 protein is CASRKRGLAGALDTQYF. In DNA, the CDR3 is TGTGCCAGCAGAAAGAGAGGACTAGCGGGGGCACTAGATACGCAGTATTTT. This chain links TRBV2 with TRBJ2-3; 13 nucleotides agree with TRBD2. The germline gives CDR1 SNHLY, CDR2 FYNNEI. This CDR3 is 17 amino acids long. The J segment lost 5 bases and the V segment lost 6 bases, leaving 11 bases of the junction unmatched.

This clonotype showed up just a few times. The rearrangement joins TRBV6-1 to TRBJ1-1, with 8 bases matching TRBD1. Germline lookup yields CDR1 MNHNS and CDR2 SASEGT. V lost 7 bases and J lost 5; bases outside the gene matches: 9. The CDR3 is made up of 14 amino acids. The CDR3 DNA reads as TGTGCCAGCAAAGACAGGGGAATTTGGACTGAAGCTTTCTTT. Encoded protein: CASKDRGIWTEAFF.

This clonotype was found a few times. The chain couples TRBV29-1 to TRBJ1-1; 7 bases match TRBD1. Germline values: CDR1 SQVTM, CDR2 ANQGSEA. This CDR3 is built from 14 residues. The ends lost 4 bases at V and 1 base at J; junction bases unmatched: 6. CDR3 nucleotide sequence: TGCAGCGTTGTCGGAGGGACAGAGAACACTGAAGCTTTCTTT. Translating it yields CSVVGGTENTEAFF.

The sample holds many counts of this clonotype. The genes are TRBV20-1 and TRBJ2-5, with D hard to call. This CDR3 spans 13 amino acids. Germline V gene data show CDR1 as DFQATT and CDR2 as SNEGSKA (reference sequence). V gave up 3 bases and J gave up 2 bases, with 10 bases separating them. This CDR3 is CSASLGQQETQYF. CDR3 nucleotide sequence: TGCAGTGCTAGTCTAGGCCAGCAAGAGACCCAGTACTTC.

This clonotype occurred many times. V gene TRBV27 combines with J gene TRBJ2-2, with D unresolved. This CDR3 is 16 amino acids long. CDR1 is MNHEY, CDR2 SMNVEV, per germline (reference sequence). V was pared by 3 bases and J by 0 bases, with 11 bases between. CDR3: CASSFIHQANTGELFF. The CDR3 DNA reads as TGTGCCAGCAGTTTTATACACCAAGCGAACACCGGGGAGCTGTTTTTT.

This clonotype was detected many times. The chain uses TRBV20-1 and TRBJ1-6, with a weak D call TRBD1 (6 bases). This CDR3 has 16 residues. With 3 bases removed from V and 4 bases from J, the gap between germline ends came to 16 bases. In germline, CDR1 is DFQATT, CDR2 SNEGSKA (reference sequence). CDR3 sequence: CSARDSPWGYNSPLHF. Written as DNA, the CDR3 is TGCAGTGCTAGGGACAGCCCCTGGGGGTATAATTCACCCCTCCACTTT.

This clonotype was recorded many times. This chain uses TRBV12-3 or TRBV12-4 with TRBJ2-1, with 15 positions matching TRBD2. Trimming at V came to 5 bases and at J to 2 bases, leaving 10 bases not matched to a gene. The CDR3 is made up of 19 amino acids. The DNA for the CDR3 is TGTGCCAGCAGTCCATCACCGGGACTAGCGGGGGGTCCCTACAATGAGCAGTTCTTC. The encoded protein is CASSPSPGLAGGPYNEQFF.

This clonotype has at least ten counts. This chain joins TRBV15 and TRBJ2-1; 7 positions agree with TRBD2. CDR1 is LNHNV, CDR2 YYDKDF, per germline (reference sequence). The CDR3 is 15 amino acids. Trimming cost V 0 bases and J 9 bases; bases outside gene matches: 8. The CDR3 protein is CATSRDRGVISEQFF. The CDR3 nucleotides are TGTGCCACCAGCAGAGACCGGGGGGTCATTTCTGAGCAGTTCTTC.